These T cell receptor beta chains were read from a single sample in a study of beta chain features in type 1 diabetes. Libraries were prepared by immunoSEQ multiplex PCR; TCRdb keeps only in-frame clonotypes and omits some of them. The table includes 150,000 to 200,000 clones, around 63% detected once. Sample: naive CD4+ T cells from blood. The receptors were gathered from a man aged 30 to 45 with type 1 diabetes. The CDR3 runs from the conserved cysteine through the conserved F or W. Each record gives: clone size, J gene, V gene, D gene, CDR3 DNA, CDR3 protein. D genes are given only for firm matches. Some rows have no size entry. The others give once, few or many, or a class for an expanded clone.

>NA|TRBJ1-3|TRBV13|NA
TGTGCCAGCCGGAGCCTCTCTGGAAACACCATATATTTT
CASRSLSGNTIYF
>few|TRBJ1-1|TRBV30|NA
TGTGCAGCTACCGGACACCCGAACACTGAAGCTTTCTTT
CAATGHPNTEAFF
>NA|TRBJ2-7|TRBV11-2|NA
TGTGCCAGCAGCGTATCCGGGTCACCCGCCTACGAGCAGTACTTC
CASSVSGSPAYEQYF
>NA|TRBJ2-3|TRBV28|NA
TGTGCCAGCAGTTTTAAGCCTAATACGCAGTATTTT
CASSFKPNTQYF
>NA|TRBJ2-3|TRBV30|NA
TGTGCCTGGAGTATTGGGGGGGCTTTGCCAGATACGCAGTATTTT
CAWSIGGALPDTQYF
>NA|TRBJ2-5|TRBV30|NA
TGTGCCTGGAGTGGACACTTTCAAGAGACCCAGTACTTC
CAWSGHFQETQYF
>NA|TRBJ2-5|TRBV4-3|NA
TGCGCCAGCAGCCCATACAGGGAAGAGACCCAGTACTTC
CASSPYREETQYF
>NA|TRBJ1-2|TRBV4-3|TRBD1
TGCGCCAGCAGCCAGGACAGGGGTGGCTACACCTTC
CASSQDRGGYTF
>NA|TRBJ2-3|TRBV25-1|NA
TGTGCCAGCAGTGAATGGGGCACAGATACGCAGTATTTT
CASSEWGTDTQYF
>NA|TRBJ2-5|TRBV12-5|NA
TGTGCTAGTGGTTTGGTGGGTGGAGAGACCCAGTACTTC
CASGLVGGETQYF
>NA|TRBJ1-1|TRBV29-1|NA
TGCAGCGTCGCACAGGAGATGAACACTGAAGCTTTCTTT
CSVAQEMNTEAFF
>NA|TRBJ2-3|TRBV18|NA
TGTGCCAGCTCACCACCCGGACAGAAGATAGATACGCAGTATTTT
CASSPPGQKIDTQYF
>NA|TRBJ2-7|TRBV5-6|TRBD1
TGTGCCAGCAGCTCGGACAGGGTGCACGAGCAGTACTTC
CASSSDRVHEQYF
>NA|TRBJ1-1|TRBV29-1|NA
TGCAGCGTTGGTATACAGGGGAACACTGAAGCTTTCTTT
CSVGIQGNTEAFF
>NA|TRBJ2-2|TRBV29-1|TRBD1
TGCAGCGTCCGGGGACAGGGGGTGACCAACACCGGGGAGCTGTTTTTT
CSVRGQGVTNTGELFF
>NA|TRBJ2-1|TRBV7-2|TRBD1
TGTGCCAGCAAGAATGCAGGGACAGGGAGTTACAATGAGCAGTTCTTC
CASKNAGTGSYNEQFF
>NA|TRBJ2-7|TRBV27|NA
TGTGCCAGCAGTTTTGGGACTGGCTACGAGCAGTACTTC
CASSFGTGYEQYF
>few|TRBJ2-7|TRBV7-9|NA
TGTGCCAGCAGCTTTCAGGGGATAGGCGACGAGCAGTACTTC
CASSFQGIGDEQYF
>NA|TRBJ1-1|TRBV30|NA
TGTGCCTGGGCAACCCAGAGGGGTTCGACTGAAGCTTTCTTT
CAWATQRGSTEAFF
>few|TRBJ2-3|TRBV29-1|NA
TGCAGCGTTGAAGTGATAATCGGCGGGGTAGGAGTGTTCTTCGGTACGCAGTATTTT
CSVEVIIGGVGVFFGTQYF
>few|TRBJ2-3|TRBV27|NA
TGTGCCAGCAGACGGACAGGCACAGATACGCAGTATTTT
CASRRTGTDTQYF
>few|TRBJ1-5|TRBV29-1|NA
TGCAGCGTTGATGGTGGGGACGGTCAGCCCCAGCATTTT
CSVDGGDGQPQHF
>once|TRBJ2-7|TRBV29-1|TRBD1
TGCAGCGTTGTCACAGGGGTTCCCTACGAGCAGTACTTC
CSVVTGVPYEQYF
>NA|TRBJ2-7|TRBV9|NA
TGTGCCAGCAGCGACAGGGACGCTTCCGACAGGGAGCAGTACTTC
CASSDRDASDREQYF
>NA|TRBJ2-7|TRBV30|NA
TGTGCCTGGAGGAGAGACCCTACCTACGAGCAGTACTTC
CAWRRDPTYEQYF
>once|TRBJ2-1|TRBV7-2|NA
TGTGCCAGCAGCCCCGGACTGGATTACAATGAGCAGTTCTTC
CASSPGLDYNEQFF
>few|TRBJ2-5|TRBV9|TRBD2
TGTGCCAGCACCAAAGGACTAGCGGAAGAGACCCAGTACTTC
CASTKGLAEETQYF
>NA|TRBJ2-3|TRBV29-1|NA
TGCAGCGCGGAATCAGATACGCAGTATTTT
CSAESDTQYF
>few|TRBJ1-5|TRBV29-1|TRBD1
TGCAGCGTTGGGACAGGGCGGAATCAGCCCCAGCATTTT
CSVGTGRNQPQHF
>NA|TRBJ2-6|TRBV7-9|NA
TGTGCCAGCAGCTTAAGAGAAACAGGGAACGGGGCCAACGTCCTGACTTTC
CASSLRETGNGANVLTF
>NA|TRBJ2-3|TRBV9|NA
TGTGCCAGCAGCGTACTCGGGTATAGCACAGATACGCAGTATTTT
CASSVLGYSTDTQYF
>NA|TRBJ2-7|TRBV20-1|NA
TGCAGTGCTAGAGACCTTATCGAGCAGTACTTC
CSARDLIEQYF
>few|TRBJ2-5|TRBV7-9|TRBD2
TGTGCCAGCACCTACCGGGGGGGTCTGGAGACCCAGTACTTC
CASTYRGGLETQYF
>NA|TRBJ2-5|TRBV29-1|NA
TGCAGCGTCTACGGGCAGGGGAGAGAGACCCAGTACTTC
CSVYGQGRETQYF
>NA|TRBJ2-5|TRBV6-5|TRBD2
TGTGCCAGCAGTTACAGAGCGGGGGAAGAGACCCAGTACTTC
CASSYRAGEETQYF
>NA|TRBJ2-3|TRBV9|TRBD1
TGTGCCAGCAGCACCCCAGGGGGCGAGTCCCCAGATACGCAGTATTTT
CASSTPGGESPDTQYF
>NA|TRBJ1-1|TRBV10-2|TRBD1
TGCGCCAGCACCTTGGACAGGGATAAAGCTTTCTTT
CASTLDRDKAFF
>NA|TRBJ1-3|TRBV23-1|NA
TGCGCCAGCAGTCAACCTTCCTGGACAGGAAACACCATATATTTT
CASSQPSWTGNTIYF
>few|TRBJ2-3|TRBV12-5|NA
TGTGCTAGTGGTTTGACCACAGATACGCAGTATTTT
CASGLTTDTQYF
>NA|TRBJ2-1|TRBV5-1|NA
TGCGCCAGCAGCTTGTACCAGGGTAATGAGCAGTTCTTC
CASSLYQGNEQFF